This TCR beta chain emerged from a study of blood T cells in healthy people across ages (dated by TCRdb to between 2014 and 2017). Study-level background: Template switching captured roughly one uniquely barcoded TCR beta cDNA molecule per two T cells in model experiments. Using deep sequencing normalized with unique cDNA molecular identifiers, the study measured how TCR beta repertoire diversity changes with age. Four age groups were formed from the donors: young (average roughly 16 years), middle-aged (around 40), aged (roughly 59) and long-lived (approximately 78). Donors of different ages were randomly distributed across sequencing lanes to avoid experimental bias. Two additional independent replicas of 1 million unique cDNA reads from the same blood draw were analyzed for two donors (one aged 18 to 30 and one aged 80 or older). Study-level results and caveats: Compared with the aged group, the long-lived group had more naive CD4+ T cells, fewer expanded clones and increased TCR diversity, suggesting age selection. The percentage of naive T cells measured by flow cytometry correlated strongly with observed TCR beta diversity. Because the CMV infection status of the donors was unknown, age-related changes in expanded clonotypes may potentially have been confounded. Total diversity estimates from one million sequenced T cells were considered lower bounds and underestimates. Observed TCR beta diversity per million T cells fell roughly linearly with age, and a significant reduction was already apparent by age about 43. Since profiling was done on bulk unsorted PBMCs, naive and antigen-experienced compartments could not be conclusively compared.

This clonotype was detected ten times or more. Its antigen specificity is not known. No per-base quality is available; no much larger clone lies one base away. The library relied on 5' RACE. Sequencing relied on an Illumina HiSeq 2500. A second PCR of about 7 to 12 cycles was run with a J-beta primer mix and a sample-barcoded 5' primer. A unique molecular identifier was introduced onto each TCR beta cDNA molecule by a template-switch 5' adaptor carrying 12 random nucleotides. Each sample yielded at least 2.5 million CDR3-containing paired-end reads. First-strand cDNA synthesis was performed from all RNA using the Mint cDNA synthesis kit, with priming by a TRBC-specific oligonucleotide. All cDNA was treated with uracil-DNA glycosylase and then went through a first 18-cycle PCR with the universal primers M1SS and BC2_uni_R. The study's own analysis went as follows. Each sample was normalized by randomly selecting 1 million high-quality reads, each carrying a distinct molecular identifier. Instead of being binned into consensus sequences, reads that shared molecular identifiers were thrown out. MiTCR, run with a Q25 quality threshold and the strictest error-elimination algorithm, handled CDR3 identification, clonotype clustering and error correction. A nonparametric unseen species model using Euler transformation provided a lower-bound estimate of total TCR beta diversity. The public reads were reanalyzed by TCRdb: fastp trimming at Q25, MiXCR alignment, in-frame beta chains only. Entries are consolidated by CDR3 protein sequence, retaining the most common genes and DNA. TCRdb, not the original authors, processed these V and J calls. This sample comprises 1.5 million to 2 million distinct CDR3 sequences, approximately 50% of them detected only once. The ten largest clones take up approximately 2.1% of the sample.

Systemically healthy Caucasian individuals from Russia, some 38 in total and aged about 6 to 100 years, were included as donors. Approximately 9.3 milliliters of peripheral blood were collected from each donor into EDTA-treated Vacutainer tubes. PBMCs were isolated by Ficoll-Paque density-gradient centrifugation, with at least 6 million obtained per sample. Total RNA, at least 6 micrograms per sample, was extracted from PBMCs with Trizol reagent. Naive CD45RAhigh/CD27high T cell percentages were measured by flow cytometry on a PBMC aliquot from every donor. Via the germline V gene, CDR1 is LGHNA and CDR2 YSLEER. From its cysteine to its phenylalanine, the CDR3 spans 13 amino acids. The retained sequence is limited to the CDR3, 39 bases, with the frame set at the first base. The germline V and J ends show losses of 4 bases and 5 bases respectively, and no gene match explains 0 bases of the junction.

The sample was blood. The source of this sequence is a middle-aged woman in good health. This chain joins TRBV4-3 to TRBJ2-5; the central 11 bases match TRBD2. The DNA is TGCGCCAGCAGCCGGACTAGCGGGGAGACCCAGTACTTC. Translated, this gives CASSRTSGETQYF.